This T cell receptor (beta chain) was documented in a study of OX40 agonist ivuxolimab in advanced cancers. In its sample, this clone was seen once. No antigen is known for it. V was cut by 2 bases and J by 6 bases, with 10 bases left in between. The germline gives CDR1 SEHNR, CDR2 FQNEAQ (reference sequence). The CDR3 consists of 13 residues. This table comes from immunoSEQ multiplex PCR, and its TCRdb copy is limited to in-frame clones, with some not included. This table holds tens of thousands of clones, more than 65% found once. Regarding the study as a whole: Partial responders dosed at 0.1-3.0 mg/kg displayed clonal expansion ranking among the lowest. At 0.1 to 3.0 mg/kg and by week 6, clonal expansion occurred in CD4+ and CD8+ blood T cells. Some nonresponders likewise displayed low normalized T-cell clonal expansion. CD8+ T cells (on average) carried more expanded clones than CD4+ T cells.

This specimen was CD4+ or CD8+ T cells sorted from blood, taken in a trial of the OX40 agonist ivuxolimab. The chain combines TRBV7-9 with TRBJ1-1; D not resolved. The clonotype originates from an adult with an advanced solid tumor such as melanoma, head and neck, liver or kidney cancer. The CDR3 region is CASSLPSWAEAFF. The CDR3 nucleotides read TGTGCCAGCAGCTTACCTTCGTGGGCTGAAGCTTTCTTT.